This T cell receptor (beta chain) is from a study of OX40 agonist ivuxolimab in advanced cancers. About the study: Dose-escalation subjects each had hepatocellular carcinoma, melanoma, renal cell or head and neck cancer. A mean age of around 60 years, range about 20 to 79, was recorded, and 70% to 85% were male.

V was clipped by 8 bases and J by 2 bases, with 13 bases between them. The CDR3 contains 14 residues. In germline, CDR1 is MNHEY, CDR2 SMNVEV (reference sequence). As regards this clone: What it binds is unknown.

The protocol was immunoSEQ multiplex PCR, while the TCRdb copy is restricted to in-frame clones and leaves out a portion. Found here are 100,000 or so clones, 95% to 96% of them singletons; the top ten hold roughly 2.1%. Whole-study findings and limits: Relative to CD4+, CD8+ T cells held more expanded clones on average.

The TCR comes from an adult with an advanced solid tumor such as melanoma, head and neck, liver or kidney cancer. The chain is built from TRBV27 and TRBJ1-5; D may be TRBD1 (5 bases). The sequencing used CD4+ or CD8+ T cells sorted from blood, collected in a trial of the OX40 agonist ivuxolimab. CDR3 bases: TGTGCCAGCGGAGAGGGGTCTGGCAATCAGCCCCAGCATTTT. Residues: CASGEGSGNQPQHF.